Presented here are 22 T cell receptor beta chains from one specimen sequenced in a study of blood T cells in healthy people across ages. A second PCR, run for roughly 6 to 11 cycles, used a sample-barcoded 5' primer plus a J-beta primer mix. TCRdb used MiXCR to reprocess the 5' RACE reads, holding one entry per CDR3 protein. Of hundreds of thousands of distinct CDR3 sequences in the sample, 58% were seen once. Sequenced input: blood. The receptor set was obtained from a man aged 25 to 40 in good health.

The V call is TRBV13, the J call TRBJ2-5, with 7 positions matching TRBD1. Per germline, CDR1 PRHDT and CDR2 FYEKMQ (reference sequence). V lost 11 bases, J lost 4 bases, and 13 bases stayed unmatched. The length of the CDR3 is 14 residues. The CDR3 sequence is CAGQRRQGGETQYF. As DNA, the CDR3 is TGTGCCGGCCAAAGGCGACAGGGTGGAGAGACCCAGTACTTC.

V usage is TRBV28 and J usage is TRBJ2-7, with TRBD1 matching over 10 bases. The length of the CDR3 is 13 residues. The J segment lost 6 bases and the V segment lost 6 bases, leaving 5 bases of the junction unmatched. The germline gives CDR1 MDHEN, CDR2 SYDVKM. Here the CDR3 DNA reads TGTGCCAGCAGGGAGACAGGGGGCAGCGAGCAGTACTTC. Translating gives CASRETGGSEQYF.

The chain uses TRBV25-1 and TRBJ2-1; D gene ambiguous. The CDR3 is 15 amino acids. V dropped 9 bases and J dropped 0 bases, with 15 bases sitting between them. Germline V gene data show CDR1 as MGHDK and CDR2 as SYGVNS. CDR3 in amino acids: CARERLGSSYNEQFF. CDR3 DNA: TGTGCCAGAGAAAGGCTGGGATCCTCCTACAATGAGCAGTTCTTC.

The rearrangement joins TRBV7-2 to TRBJ2-7, with D possibly matching TRBD1 (5 bases). CDR1 and CDR2 (germline): SGHTA, FQGNSA. V shed 2 bases and J shed 2 bases, with 13 bases lying between them. This CDR3 contains 15 residues. The CDR3, as DNA: TGTGCCAGCAGCTTATTTACAGGAATAACCTACGAGCAGTACTTC. Protein product: CASSLFTGITYEQYF.

The gene calls are TRBV28 and TRBJ1-4; no clear D. Looked up from germline, CDR1 is MDHEN and CDR2 is SYDVKM. The CDR3 has 16 amino acids. V lost 3 bases and J lost 7, with 18 bases in between. The CDR3 DNA sequence: TGTGCCAGCAGTTTGAGCACTTGGCAAGTTGGTGAAAAACTGTTTTTT. It yields the protein CASSLSTWQVGEKLFF.

This rearrangement joins TRBV20-1 to TRBJ2-7; 9 bases are shared with TRBD2. The CDR3 length is 13 residues. Germline CDR1 reads DFQATT; CDR2 reads SNEGSKA (reference sequence). V lost 3 bases, J lost 6 bases, and 6 bases stayed unmatched. In DNA, the CDR3 is TGCAGTGCTAGTGCGGGAGGGCCGATCGAGCAGTACTTC. Protein sequence: CSASAGGPIEQYF.

V gene TRBV13 combines with J gene TRBJ2-7; 10 positions match TRBD2. The CDR3 has 15 amino acids. Germline V gene sequence: CDR1 PRHDT, CDR2 FYEKMQ (reference sequence). V dropped 0 bases and J dropped 7; count of bases not matched to a gene: 6. The CDR3 DNA is TGTGCCAGCAGCTTAGGAAGCGGGGGGGCTAAGGAGCAGTACTTC. Protein: CASSLGSGGAKEQYF.

This clonotype has only one observation. V gene TRBV6-5 combines with J gene TRBJ2-5, with D unclear. The CDR3 is 13 amino acids. Trimming removed 5 bases from V and 11 bases from J, with 18 bases in between. CDR1 is MNHEY, CDR2 SVGAGI, per germline. CDR3 loop: CASSPTVPYKQYF. CDR3 bases: TGTGCCAGCAGTCCCACAGTTCCCTACAAGCAGTACTTC.

About this clonotype itself: A much larger clone sits a single nucleotide away, making a read error possible. CDR3 amino acids: CASSLGGSGFDTRYF. CDR3 sequence (DNA): TGCGCCAGCAGCTTGGGAGGTAGCGGGTTTGATACGCGGTATTTT. The rearrangement links TRBV5-1 to TRBJ2-3; TRBD2 agrees at 7 bases. Germline loops: CDR1 SGHRS, CDR2 YFSETQ. The CDR3 contains 15 residues.

Comment on this clonotype: A junction end diverges from the germline sequence, so it may reflect a read error. The rearrangement uses TRBV4-3 and TRBJ2-1; D unclear. The germline CDR1 and CDR2 sequences are LGHNA and YSLEER. This CDR3 spans 15 amino acids. The CDR3 nucleotides read TGCGCCGGCAGCCAAGATAGACTTTGGGAAGATGAGCAGTTCTTC. This encodes CAGSQDRLWEDEQFF.

This clonotype was counted ten times or more. This chain uses TRBV20-1 with TRBJ1-2; tentatively, D is TRBD1 (5 bases). CDR3 size: 13 residues. CDR1 DFQATT and CDR2 SNEGSKA come from the germline V gene (reference sequence). Trimming shortened V by 5 bases and J by 10 bases, and 20 bases separated the two germline ends. This CDR3 reads CSAVAGTGSVYTF. In DNA, the CDR3 is TGCAGTGCTGTCGCCGGGACGGGGAGCGTCTACACCTTC.

This clonotype was picked up a small number of times. This chain links TRBV7-2 with TRBJ1-2; D gene uncertain. CDR3 length equals 11 residues. CDR1 SGHTA and CDR2 FQGNSA come from the germline V gene. Trimming shortened V by 4 bases and J by 8 bases, and 8 bases separated the two germline ends. The CDR3 reads CASSSQIGYTF. CDR3 coding DNA: TGTGCCAGCAGCTCACAGATCGGCTACACCTTC.

The CDR3 loop is CSVERGAVGYTF. DNA for the CDR3: TGCAGCGTTGAAAGGGGGGCGGTAGGCTACACCTTC. The chain couples TRBV29-1 to TRBJ1-2, with D perhaps matching TRBD1 (6 bases). The germline V and J ends were trimmed by 2 bases and 8 bases, with 12 bases remaining between them. This CDR3 has 12 amino acids. The germline CDR1 and CDR2 sequences are SQVTM and ANQGSEA. Together with reference TRBV29-1 and TRBJ1-2, the CDR3 gives the full variable domain: SAVISQKPSRDICQRGTSLTIQCQVDSQVTMMFWYRQQPGQSLTLIATANQGSEATYESGFVIDKFPISRPNLTFSTLTVSNMSPEDSSIYLCSVERGAVGYTFGSGTRLTVV.

The genes are TRBV29-1 and TRBJ1-1; the D is unclear. CDR1 and CDR2 (germline): SQVTM, ANQGSEA. The CDR3 consists of 9 residues. V was clipped by 7 bases and J by 11 bases, with 11 bases between them. The CDR3 sequence is CSDTGNAFF. DNA of the CDR3: TGCAGCGACACGGGGAACGCTTTCTTT.

J is TRBJ2-1 and V is TRBV9, with D unclear. V dropped 1 base and J dropped 5 bases, with 7 bases sitting between them. CDR3 length equals 13 residues. Germline lookup yields CDR1 SGDLS and CDR2 YYNGEE. The CDR3 spells CASSVNSNNEQFF. The CDR3 DNA reads TGTGCCAGCAGCGTAAACTCAAACAATGAGCAGTTCTTC.

This sequence joins TRBV6-2 or TRBV6-3 and TRBJ1-4; D call uncertain. CDR1 is MNHEY and CDR2 is SVGEGT in the germline V gene. The CDR3 has 16 residues. The V gene lost 0 bases and the J gene lost 0 bases, with 8 bases spanning the gap. The CDR3 spells CASSYSGQATNEKLFF. DNA for the CDR3: TGTGCCAGCAGTTACTCCGGCCAAGCAACTAATGAAAAACTGTTTTTT.

Only a few counts were recorded for this clonotype. The chain carries TRBV6-6 and TRBJ2-7; 9 bases line up with TRBD2. The J segment lost 4 bases and the V segment lost 7 bases, leaving 11 bases of the junction unmatched. The CDR3 is made up of 15 amino acids. CDR1 and CDR2 from the germline V gene are MNHNY and SVGAGI (reference sequence). CDR3 region: CASTIGPSGNYEQYF. The CDR3 coding sequence is TGTGCCAGCACCATAGGGCCTAGCGGGAATTACGAGCAGTACTTC.

The V call is TRBV3-1, the J call TRBJ2-5, with D tentatively TRBD1 (6 bases). CDR1 LGHDT and CDR2 YNNKEL come from the germline V gene (reference sequence). Trimming stripped 4 bases from V and 2 bases from J, with 14 bases between. This CDR3 has 15 residues. The CDR3 reads CASSRMPGTQETQYF. As DNA, the CDR3 is TGTGCCAGCAGCCGGATGCCCGGGACACAAGAGACCCAGTACTTC.

The J gene is TRBJ2-7, the V gene TRBV7-2; 13 bases fit TRBD2. The V segment lost 5 bases and the J segment 3 bases; nucleotides outside the gene matches: 4. This CDR3 has 15 residues. The germline V gene encodes CDR1 SGHTA and CDR2 FQGNSA. DNA for the CDR3: TGTGCCAGCAGCCCAAGGACTAGCGGGAGCTACGAGCAGTACTTC. As protein: CASSPRTSGSYEQYF.

This chain uses TRBV29-1 with TRBJ1-1; TRBD1 is a possible D gene (5 bases). Trimming left V 6 bases short and J 6 bases short, with 11 bases between. This CDR3 has 11 residues. CDR1 is SQVTM and CDR2 is ANQGSEA in the germline V gene. Written as DNA, the CDR3 is TGCAGCGTCGGAGACAGAGCTGAAGCTTTCTTT. It specifies CSVGDRAEAFF.

V is TRBV29-1 and J is TRBJ2-1; perhaps TRBD1 as D (6 bases). This CDR3 region has 13 residues. Between the trimmed V and J ends, which lost 8 bases and 8 bases, there was a span of 19 bases. The germline V gene has CDR1 SQVTM and CDR2 ANQGSEA. CDR3 loop: CSTTPDRWDEQFF. The CDR3 nucleotides are TGCAGCACGACACCCGACAGGTGGGATGAGCAGTTCTTC.

The rearrangement links TRBV9 to TRBJ2-7; D unclear. Germline loops: CDR1 SGDLS, CDR2 YYNGEE. The length of the CDR3 is 15 residues. V was pared by 2 bases and J by 4 bases, with 16 bases between. CDR3 DNA sequence: TGTGCCAGCAGCGTCCGATCCGGGTGGGGTTACGAGCAGTACTTC. This codes for CASSVRSGWGYEQYF. Using reference TRBV9 and TRBJ2-7 for the parts outside the CDR3, the full variable domain is DSGVTQTPKHLITATGQRVTLRCSPRSGDLSVYWYQQSLDQGLQFLIQYYNGEERAKGNILERFSAQQFPDLHSELNLSSLELGDSALYFCASSVRSGWGYEQYFGPGTRLTVT.